The present T cell receptor beta chain was sequenced within a study of blood T cell repertoires in COVID-19. Germline assignment: CDR1 SGHAT and CDR2 FQNNGV. Trimming at V came to 5 bases and at J to 9 bases, leaving 11 bases not matched to a gene. The CDR3 has 15 residues. Data came from immunoSEQ multiplex PCR; TCRdb stores just in-frame clones and leaves some out. The table shows about 170,000 clones, with roughly 80% occurring only once. Source material: PBMCs or T cells enriched from blood (not recorded which). The chain links TRBV11-2 to TRBJ2-1; 9 bases match TRBD2. This clonotype was obtained from a man in his forties or fifties who had recovered from COVID-19. CDR3 loop: CASSADGGGAREQFF. DNA of the CDR3: TGTGCCAGCAGCGCAGACGGCGGGGGGGCCCGTGAGCAGTTCTTC.